The 9 T cell receptor beta chains reported below all come from one sample, sequenced in a study of graft-versus-host responses after intestinal transplantation. Assay: immunoSEQ multiplex PCR; the TCRdb copy retains only in-frame clones and omits some. The table lists more than 10,000 clones, 93% of them singletons. Sequenced here: PBMCs, sampled roughly 1,000 days after intestinal transplantation. Receptor source: a human patient who received an intestinal transplant, so some T cells may come from the graft donor.

This sequence joins TRBV29-1 and TRBJ1-1; TRBD1 agrees at 7 bases. The V segment lost 8 bases and the J segment 3 bases; nucleotides outside the gene matches: 9. The CDR3 has 13 amino acids. Germline CDR1 and CDR2: SQVTM and ANQGSEA. For the CDR3, the DNA is TGCAGCTTCAGACAGGGATCGGACACTGAAGCTTTCTTT. Translation gives CSFRQGSDTEAFF.

The chain combines TRBV29-1 with TRBJ2-3; possibly TRBD2 for D (5 bases). Germline assignment: CDR1 SQVTM and CDR2 ANQGSEA. The ends were cut back, 6 bases at V and 0 bases at J, with 7 bases in the middle. The CDR3 runs to 12 residues. This CDR3 reads CSVEVSTDTQYF. The CDR3 nucleotides are TGCAGCGTGGAGGTCAGCACAGATACGCAGTATTTT.

V and J are TRBV28 and TRBJ1-1; D unresolved. The CDR3 extends over 10 amino acids. Trimming cost V 7 bases and J 0 bases, with 0 bases left between them. Germline CDR1 reads MDHEN; CDR2 reads SYDVKM. The CDR3 here is CASMNTEAFF. The CDR3 coding sequence is TGTGCCAGCATGAACACTGAAGCTTTCTTT.

The chain links TRBV19 to TRBJ2-2; D possibly corresponds to TRBD1 (5 bases). CDR1 and CDR2 from the germline V gene are LNHDA and SQIVND (reference sequence). The CDR3 consists of 14 residues. V gave up 7 bases and J gave up 5 bases, with 14 bases separating them. CDR3 loop: CASNTGPGTGELFF. The CDR3 DNA sequence: TGTGCCAGTAATACCGGACCAGGGACCGGGGAGCTGTTTTTT. Full variable domain (missing parts from reference TRBV19 and TRBJ2-2): DGGITQSPKYLFRKEGQNVTLSCEQNLNHDAMYWYRQDPGQGLRLIYYSQIVNDFQKGDIAEGYSVSREKKESFPLTVTSAQKNPTAFYLCASNTGPGTGELFFGEGSRLTVL.

The chain couples TRBV9 to TRBJ2-3; D is unresolved. CDR1 is SGDLS, CDR2 YYNGEE, per germline. The V gene lost 1 base and the J gene lost 1 base, with 13 bases spanning the gap. The CDR3 has 16 amino acids. The CDR3 nucleotides read TGTGCCAGCAGCGTACTAGGGCCCCGGGGCACAGATACGCAGTATTTT. Translated: CASSVLGPRGTDTQYF.

V is TRBV29-1 and J is TRBJ1-4, with 12 bases that match TRBD1. The V segment lost 3 bases and the J segment 8 bases; nucleotides outside the gene matches: 4. The CDR3 has 14 amino acids. Germline V gives CDR1 SQVTM, CDR2 ANQGSEA. CDR3 bases: TGCAGCGTTGACGGGACAGGGGGCGCAGAAAAACTGTTTTTT. Translation: CSVDGTGGAEKLFF.

This chain uses TRBV18 with TRBJ2-1; D is unclear. This CDR3 is built from 14 residues. V lost 3 bases and J lost 8, with 14 bases in between. Germline V gene lookup returns CDR1 KGHSH and CDR2 LQKENI. This CDR3 reads CASSPPWASYEQFF. In DNA, the CDR3 is TGTGCCAGCTCACCCCCATGGGCCTCATATGAGCAGTTCTTC.

A single count supports this clone. V gene TRBV29-1 combines with J gene TRBJ1-1, with unresolved D. Germline V CDR1 and CDR2: SQVTM, ANQGSEA. V lost 2 bases and J 2 bases, leaving 9 bases between the germline ends. The CDR3 runs to 13 residues. CDR3 residues: CSVESGLNTEAFF. The CDR3 DNA reads TGCAGCGTTGAATCGGGGTTAAACACTGAAGCTTTCTTT.

This chain uses TRBV5-6 with TRBJ2-7; the D is unclear. Germline CDR1 SGHDT, CDR2 YYEEEE. This CDR3 is 10 amino acids long. V was shortened by 0 bases and J by 6 bases, with 1 base between the two germline ends. CDR3 DNA sequence: TGTGCCAGCAGCTTGGCCGAGCAGTACTTC. Residues: CASSLAEQYF. Using reference TRBV5-6 and TRBJ2-7 for the parts outside the CDR3, the full variable domain is DAGVTQSPTHLIKTRGQQVTLRCSPKSGHDTVSWYQQALGQGPQFIFQYYEEEERQRGNFPDRFSGHQFPNYSSELNVNALLLGDSALYLCASSLAEQYFGPGTRLTVT.